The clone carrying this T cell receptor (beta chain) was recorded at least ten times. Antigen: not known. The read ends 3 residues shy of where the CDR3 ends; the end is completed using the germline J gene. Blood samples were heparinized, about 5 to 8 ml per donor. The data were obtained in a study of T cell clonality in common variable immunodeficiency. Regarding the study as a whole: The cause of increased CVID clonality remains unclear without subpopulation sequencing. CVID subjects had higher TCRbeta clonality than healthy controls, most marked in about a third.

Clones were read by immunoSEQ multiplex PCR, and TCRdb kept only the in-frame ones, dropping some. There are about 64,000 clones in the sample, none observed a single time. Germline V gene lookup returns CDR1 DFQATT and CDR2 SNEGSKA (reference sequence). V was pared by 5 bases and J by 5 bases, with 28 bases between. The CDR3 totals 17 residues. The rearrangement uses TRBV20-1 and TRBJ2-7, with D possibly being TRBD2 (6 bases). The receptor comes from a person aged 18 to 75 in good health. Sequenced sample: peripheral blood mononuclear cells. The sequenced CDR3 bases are TGCAGTGCTTTTTTCGCCGGGACTCAAAACGGGCTCGACGAG. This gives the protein CSAFFAGTQNGLDE. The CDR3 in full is CSAFFAGTQNGLDEQYF.